Listed below are T cell receptor beta chains from one sample, sequenced in a study of CD8 T cells in ankylosing spondylitis. TCRdb processed the 5' RACE reads anew with MiXCR; each CDR3 protein has one entry. The sample yields approximately 520,000 distinct CDR3 sequences, approximately 5.3% seen once. The sequencing sample was made of blood, either unsorted or a sorted T cell fraction (not recorded which). These receptors all come from a male donor with ankylosing spondylitis. Each CDR3 is given with its conserved first and last residue. D genes are given only for firm matches. The size field reads once, few or many counts, or a class when the clone is expanded.

NA TRBJ1-3 TRBV29-1 many CSVEDRRGGNTIYF TGCAGCGTTGAAGATCGCAGGGGTGGAAACACCATATATTTT
NA TRBJ2-5 TRBV5-1 many CASSFGLQETQYF TGCGCCAGCAGCTTCGGGCTTCAAGAGACCCAGTACTTC
TRBD2 TRBJ2-1 TRBV24-1 many CATSLAGGPFHNEQFF TGTGCCACCTCACTAGCGGGGGGGCCCTTCCACAATGAGCAGTTCTTC
NA TRBJ1-5 TRBV20-1 many CSALTPNKDQPQHF TGCAGTGCCTTGACACCGAACAAAGATCAGCCCCAGCATTTT
TRBD1 TRBJ1-2 TRBV4-3 many CASSPFFGTDYGYTF TGCGCCAGCAGCCCTTTTTTTGGGACAGACTATGGCTACACCTTC
NA TRBJ1-5 TRBV4-2 many CASSHTNQPQHF TGTGCCAGCAGCCACACTAATCAGCCCCAGCATTTT
NA TRBJ2-5 TRBV23-1 few CARYYGGIETQYF TGCGCCAGATATTATGGAGGGATTGAGACCCAGTACTTC
NA TRBJ2-2 TRBV5-1 many CASSLGLLSGELFF TGCGCCAGCAGCTTGGGCCTATTAAGCGGGGAGCTGTTTTTT
NA TRBJ2-7 TRBV4-3 few CASSQITGAGGSYEQYF TGCGCCAGCAGCCAAATAACTGGTGCAGGAGGGTCCTACGAGCAGTACTTC
NA TRBJ2-3 TRBV5-1 many CASLLGPGEGDTQYF TGCGCCAGCCTCCTCGGACCAGGGGAGGGAGATACGCAGTATTTT
NA TRBJ2-7 TRBV7-2 many CASSLEGGDYEQYF TGTGCCAGCAGCTTAGAAGGGGGGGACTACGAGCAGTACTTC
NA TRBJ2-1 TRBV28 many CASSGRGDEQFF TGTGCCAGCAGTGGACGAGGGGATGAGCAGTTCTTC
TRBD1 TRBJ1-5 TRBV7-2 many CASSVQGSNPPQHF TGTGCCAGCAGCGTACAGGGGTCAAATCCGCCCCAGCATTTT
TRBD2 TRBJ2-7 TRBV7-8 few CASSPTGGTFYEQYF TGTGCCAGCAGCCCCACGGGGGGGACTTTTTACGAGCAGTACTTC
TRBD2 TRBJ2-3 TRBV5-1 many CASSLESSGGAEDTQYF TGCGCCAGCAGCTTGGAGTCTAGCGGGGGGGCGGAAGATACGCAGTATTTT
TRBD2 TRBJ2-1 TRBV27 many CASTQKGLAGDSQFF TGTGCCAGCACTCAAAAGGGACTAGCGGGAGACTCGCAGTTCTTC
NA TRBJ2-2 TRBV10-3 many CAISEEQTGELFF TGTGCCATCAGTGAGGAACAGACCGGGGAGCTGTTTTTT
NA TRBJ2-7 TRBV20-1 many CSAKTTGGSYEQYF TGCAGTGCTAAGACGACCGGGGGCTCCTACGAGCAGTACTTC
TRBD1 TRBJ1-1 TRBV20-1 many CSARDFGVRDRALMNTEAFF TGCAGTGCTAGAGATTTTGGGGTTCGGGACAGGGCACTTATGAACACTGAAGCTTTCTTT
NA TRBJ1-1 TRBV28 few CASSFARSGGSEAFF TGTGCCAGCAGTTTCGCCCGTTCGGGGGGCTCTGAAGCTTTCTTT